This TCR beta chain was observed in a study of blood T cell repertoires in COVID-19. Background on the study: PBMCs, B-cell-depleted T cells, or T cells were the source of the cDNA or gDNA that made up the material.

V gave up 5 bases and J gave up 4 bases, with 23 bases separating them. Germline CDR1 SGHTA, CDR2 FQGTGA. CDR3 size: 17 residues. TCRdb's copy holds only in-frame clones and misses some; the assay was immunoSEQ multiplex PCR. The sample yields around 200,000 clones, around 80% seen once. The TCR originated in a woman between 40 and 55 years old with acute COVID-19. Sample: PBMCs or T cells enriched from blood (not recorded which). The chain uses TRBV7-3 and TRBJ2-5; a weak D match, TRBD1 (6 bases). The DNA for the CDR3 is TGTGCCAGCAGCGTAGGGCTTGGGGGCCGACGGGGAGAGACCCAGTACTTC. It specifies CASSVGLGGRRGETQYF.